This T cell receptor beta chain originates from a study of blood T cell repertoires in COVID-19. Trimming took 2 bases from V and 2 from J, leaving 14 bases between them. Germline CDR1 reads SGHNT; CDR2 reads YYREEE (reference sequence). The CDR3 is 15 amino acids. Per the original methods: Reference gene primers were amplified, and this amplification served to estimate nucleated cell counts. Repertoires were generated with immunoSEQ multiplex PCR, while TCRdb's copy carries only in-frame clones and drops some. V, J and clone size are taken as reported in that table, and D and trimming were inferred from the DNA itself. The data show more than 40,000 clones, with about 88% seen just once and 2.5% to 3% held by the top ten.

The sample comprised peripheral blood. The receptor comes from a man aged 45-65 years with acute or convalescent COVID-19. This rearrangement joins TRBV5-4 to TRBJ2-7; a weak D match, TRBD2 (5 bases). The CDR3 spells CASSFDYNRAYEQYF. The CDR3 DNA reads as TGTGCCAGCAGCTTCGACTATAATCGAGCCTACGAGCAGTACTTC.